This T cell receptor (beta chain) came from a study of siplizumab effects on memory and regulatory T cells. Study-wide points: Proliferating Tregs' suppressive function in siplizumab cultures went unconfirmed. Reactions containing siplizumab showed mappable alloreactive CD4+ clones averaging 68.8% Treg-derived, versus 26.9% in controls. Alloreactive sequences whose origin lay in unstimulated CD4+ memory cells were significantly reduced by siplizumab.

The CDR3 is 17 residues long. Germline assignment: CDR1 SGHTA and CDR2 FQGTGA. V shed 1 base and J 2 bases; nucleotides not matched to a gene: 7. On this clone: The antigen is not known.

Measured with immunoSEQ multiplex PCR; TCRdb has only the in-frame clones, and not every one. The sample has around 100,000 clones; 75% to 95% are singletons. The genes are TRBV7-3 and TRBJ1-1; TRBD1 matches at 10 bases. This sequence was found in a human donor in good health. What was sequenced was CD4+ T cells sorted from blood. CDR3 region: CASSLIGDRGPNTEAFF. CDR3 in DNA: TGTGCCAGCAGCTTAATAGGGGACAGGGGACCCAACACTGAAGCTTTCTTT.